This TCR beta chain was captured by sequencing in a study of T-cell memory formation after mild COVID-19. Overall study: Each donor largely had its own TCR clusters. Study-level findings and limits: Whether second-wave clones peaking at day 37 were SARS-CoV-2 specific went unconfirmed. Detection of some responders pre-infection suggested pre-existing cross-reactive memory T cells participated.

Concerning this clonotype: What it binds is not known.

Germline V gene sequence: CDR1 MNHNY, CDR2 SVGAGI (reference sequence). V trimming: 5 bases; J trimming: 4 bases; junction bases outside the gene matches: 5. This CDR3 region has 15 residues. TCR alpha and TCR beta cDNA libraries carrying sample barcodes and UMIs came from 5'RACE with constant-segment primers. Using its own MiXCR run on the 5' RACE reads, TCRdb lists one record per CDR3 protein. The data show 360,000 or so distinct CDR3 sequences, with around 28% seen just once and roughly 14% held by the top ten. This TCR came from an adult woman who had mild COVID-19 (a few samples of this study predate the infection). Cell type and time point are not known. The chain joins TRBV6-6 to TRBJ2-6; 7 positions match TRBD1. Sample: PBMCs or a T cell subset sorted from them (not recorded which). The CDR3 nucleotides are TGTGCCAGCAGTGAACGGACAGGAGGGGCCAACGTCCTGACTTTC. Protein sequence: CASSERTGGANVLTF.